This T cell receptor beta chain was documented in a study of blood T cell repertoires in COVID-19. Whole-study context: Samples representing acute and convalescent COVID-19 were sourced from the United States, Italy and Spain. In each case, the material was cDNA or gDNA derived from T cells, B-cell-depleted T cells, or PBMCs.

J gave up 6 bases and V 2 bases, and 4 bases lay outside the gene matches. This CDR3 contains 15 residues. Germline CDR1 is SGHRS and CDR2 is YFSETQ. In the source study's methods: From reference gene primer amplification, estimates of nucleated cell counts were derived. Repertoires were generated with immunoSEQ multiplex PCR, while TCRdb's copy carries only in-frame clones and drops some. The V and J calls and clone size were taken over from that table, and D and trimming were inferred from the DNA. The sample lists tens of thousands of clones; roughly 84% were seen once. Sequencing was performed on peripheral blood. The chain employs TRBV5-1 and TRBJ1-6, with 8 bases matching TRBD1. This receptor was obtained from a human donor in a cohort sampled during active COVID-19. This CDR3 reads CASSLTGQVNSPLHF. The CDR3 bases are TGCGCCAGCAGCTTAACGGGACAGGTTAATTCACCCCTCCACTTT. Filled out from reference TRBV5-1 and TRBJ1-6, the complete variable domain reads KAGVTQTPRYLIKTRGQQVTLSCSPISGHRSVSWYQQTPGQGLQFLFEYFSETQRNKGNFPGRFSGRQFSNSRSEMNVSTLELGDSALYLCASSLTGQVNSPLHFGNGTRLTVT.